Listed below are T cell receptor beta chains from one sample, sequenced in a study of T cells after posttransplantation cyclophosphamide. The repertoire was sequenced with immunoSEQ multiplex PCR; TCRdb's copy has only in-frame clones and lacks some. The data hold around 1,800 clones, with 67% observed a single time. Sequencing was performed on CD8+ T cells sorted from PBMCs, taken after allogeneic stem cell transplant with posttransplant cyclophosphamide. These receptors were taken from a young adult male patient who received an allogeneic stem cell transplant from a related donor, was CMV-positive, and had acute GVHD only. The graft donor may have given rise to some T cells. Each CDR3 is given without its conserved first and last residue. Fields, in order: clone size, CDR3 length, J gene, V gene, CDR3 protein. Where a row states a size, it is once, few, many or the class of an expanded clone; other rows omit it.

. 13 TRBJ2-1 TRBV28 ASSFRGVVQNEQF
. 11 TRBJ1-1 TRBV6-5 ASSKVSGTEAF
few 10 TRBJ1-4 TRBV19 ASSIQAKELF
. 10 TRBJ2-1 TRBV11-3 ASSESGFEQF
few 12 TRBJ2-1 TRBV19 ASSAGGDYNEQF
. 12 TRBJ2-7 TRBV9 ASSVAGGPGEQY
. 13 TRBJ2-2 TRBV2 ASSLGTGATGELF
. 10 TRBJ1-2 TRBV13 ASSWTGESHT
once 12 TRBJ1-1 TRBV13 ASSLDGGLAEAF
. 13 TRBJ1-1 TRBV19 ASSFQAVMNTEAF
. 11 TRBJ2-7 TRBV6-1 ASSDTSSYEQY
. 11 TRBJ2-7 TRBV7-9 ASSQTGGREQY
. 13 TRBJ2-2 TRBV6-1 ASSEANGRTGELF
few 12 TRBJ1-1 TRBV7-9 ASSGQASSTEAF
few 13 TRBJ2-1 TRBV11-2 ASSPAGAYYNEQF
. 12 TRBJ1-1 TRBV6-1 ANRRDRGLGEAF
. 12 TRBJ1-1 TRBV7-2 ASSSRRVRTEAF
. 13 TRBJ2-3 TRBV28 ASTVVAGRTDTQY
. 14 TRBJ1-6 TRBV30 AWVARGRGNYSPLH
. 11 TRBJ1-1 TRBV13 ASSYDRGSAAF
. 14 TRBJ2-5 TRBV7-9 ASSQEEGGGSETQY
. 12 TRBJ1-1 TRBV2 ASSQGAGDTEAF
. 14 TRBJ2-5 TRBV6-6 ASSWLAGGPQETQY
. 13 TRBJ1-2 TRBV16 ASSPLRTGDYGYT
. 13 TRBJ2-1 TRBV4-1 ASSFRTGDDNEQF
. 14 TRBJ2-2 TRBV7-9 ASSPPVGQITGELF
. 13 TRBJ1-4 TRBV4-1 ASSQDLGSNEKLF
. 12 TRBJ2-7 TRBV5-1 ASSLEGRAYEQY
. 13 TRBJ2-1 TRBV19 ASSIRSGGANEQF
. 12 TRBJ1-6 TRBV27 ASSFQQGGSPLH
. 10 TRBJ2-7 TRBV9 ASSPGLHEQY
. 16 TRBJ2-2 TRBV5-6 ASSLGLAGGLDTGELF
. 12 TRBJ1-6 TRBV28 ASSYGVFGSPLP
. 11 TRBJ2-7 TRBV27 ASSLSQGNEQY
. 12 TRBJ2-3 TRBV30 AWTQTGGQDTQY
few 10 TRBJ1-1 TRBV4-2 ASSPGTAEAF
. 14 TRBJ2-2 TRBV27 ASSLSWDIATGELF
. 11 TRBJ2-3 TRBV5-5 ASSLEGTDTQY
few 12 TRBJ1-5 TRBV15 ATSREGWAQPQH
few 12 TRBJ2-3 TRBV19 ASSMVVATDTQY
. 13 TRBJ1-2 TRBV11-2 ASSPTGSQGYGYT
. 12 TRBJ1-1 TRBV4-3 ASSQGEGGGGAF
once 14 TRBJ2-1 TRBV4-2 ASSHMTSGGPSEQF
. 15 TRBJ1-2 TRBV7-9 ASSLERDRALLYGYT
. 12 TRBJ2-5 TRBV9 ASSVAGAQETQY
. 12 TRBJ2-5 TRBV6-5 ASRLQVFQETQY
. 15 TRBJ2-6 TRBV5-1 ASSREAIYSGANVLT
. 11 TRBJ2-7 TRBV5-1 ASSLELTYEQY
. 11 TRBJ1-2 TRBV7-9 ASSDRPGFGYT
. 12 TRBJ1-4 TRBV2 ASRDDRGGEKLF
. 10 TRBJ2-1 TRBV6-6 ASRRDEIEQF
. 14 TRBJ2-2 TRBV5-1 ASSLVGTDLTGELF
. 11 TRBJ1-1 TRBV7-6 ASSRDREAEAF
. 11 TRBJ1-1 TRBV9 ASTLGGDTEAF
. 13 TRBJ2-5 TRBV19 ASSISGGARETQY
. 13 TRBJ2-1 TRBV4-1 ASSQVNSGGREQF
. 13 TRBJ2-5 TRBV7-2 ASSDSDSFQETQY
. 14 TRBJ2-3 TRBV14 ASSQRTGAPPDTQY
. 14 TRBJ2-1 TRBV14 ASSQDSQGPPHEQF
. 12 TRBJ2-2 TRBV6-1 ASSDQGAAGELF